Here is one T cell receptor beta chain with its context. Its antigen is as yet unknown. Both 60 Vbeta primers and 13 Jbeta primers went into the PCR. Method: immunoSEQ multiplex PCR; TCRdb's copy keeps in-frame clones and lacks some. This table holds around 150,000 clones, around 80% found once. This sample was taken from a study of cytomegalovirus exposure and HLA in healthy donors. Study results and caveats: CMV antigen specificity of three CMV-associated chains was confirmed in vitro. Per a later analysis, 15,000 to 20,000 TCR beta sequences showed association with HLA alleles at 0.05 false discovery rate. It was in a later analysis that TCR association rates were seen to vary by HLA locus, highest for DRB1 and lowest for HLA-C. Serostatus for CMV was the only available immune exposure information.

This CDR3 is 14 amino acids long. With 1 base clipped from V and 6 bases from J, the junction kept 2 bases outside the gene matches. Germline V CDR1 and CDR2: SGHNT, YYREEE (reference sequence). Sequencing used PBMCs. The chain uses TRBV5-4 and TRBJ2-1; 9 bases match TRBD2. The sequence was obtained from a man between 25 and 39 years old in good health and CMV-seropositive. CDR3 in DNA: TGTGCCAGCAGCTTGAGCGGGGGGATCAATGAGCAGTTCTTC. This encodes CASSLSGGINEQFF.